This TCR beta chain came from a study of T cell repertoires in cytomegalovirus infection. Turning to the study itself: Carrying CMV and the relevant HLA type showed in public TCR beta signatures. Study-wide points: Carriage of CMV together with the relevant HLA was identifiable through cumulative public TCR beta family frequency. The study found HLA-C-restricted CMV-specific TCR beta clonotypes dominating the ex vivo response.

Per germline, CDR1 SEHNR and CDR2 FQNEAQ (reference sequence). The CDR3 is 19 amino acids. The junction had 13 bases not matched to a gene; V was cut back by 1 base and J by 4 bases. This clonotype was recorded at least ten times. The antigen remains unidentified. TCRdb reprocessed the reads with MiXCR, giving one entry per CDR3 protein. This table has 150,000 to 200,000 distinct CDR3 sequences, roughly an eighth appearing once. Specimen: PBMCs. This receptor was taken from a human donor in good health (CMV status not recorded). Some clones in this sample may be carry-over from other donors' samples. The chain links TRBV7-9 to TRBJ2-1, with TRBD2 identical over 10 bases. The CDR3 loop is CASSLEVGLAQHKYNEQFF. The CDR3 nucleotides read TGTGCCAGCAGCTTAGAAGTGGGACTAGCGCAACATAAATACAATGAGCAGTTCTTC. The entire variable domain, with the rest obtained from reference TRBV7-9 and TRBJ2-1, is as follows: DTGVSQNPRHKITKRGQNVTFRCDPISEHNRLYWYRQTLGQGPEFLTYFQNEAQLEKSRLLSDRFSAERPKGSFSTLEIQRTEQGDSAMYLCASSLEVGLAQHKYNEQFFGPGTRLTVL.